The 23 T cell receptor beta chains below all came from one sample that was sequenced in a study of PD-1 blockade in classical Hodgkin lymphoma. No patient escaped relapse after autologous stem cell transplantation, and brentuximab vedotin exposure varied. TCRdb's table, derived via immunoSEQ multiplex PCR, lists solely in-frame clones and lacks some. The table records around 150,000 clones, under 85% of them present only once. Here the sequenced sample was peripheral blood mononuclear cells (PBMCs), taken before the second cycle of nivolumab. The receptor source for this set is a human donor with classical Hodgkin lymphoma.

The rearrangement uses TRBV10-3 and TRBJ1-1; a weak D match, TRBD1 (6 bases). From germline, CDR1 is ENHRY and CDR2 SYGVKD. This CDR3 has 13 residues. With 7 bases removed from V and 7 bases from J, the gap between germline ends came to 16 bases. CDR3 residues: CAIKRGAISEAFF. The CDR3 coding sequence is TGTGCCATCAAAAGGGGGGCTATCAGTGAAGCTTTCTTT.

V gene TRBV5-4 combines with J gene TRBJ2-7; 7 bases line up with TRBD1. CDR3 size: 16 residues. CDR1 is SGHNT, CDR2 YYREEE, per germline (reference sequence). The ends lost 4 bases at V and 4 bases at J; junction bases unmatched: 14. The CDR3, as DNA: TGTGCCAGCAGCACGCGACAGGGTCCCCCCCATTACGAGCAGTACTTC. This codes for CASSTRQGPPHYEQYF.

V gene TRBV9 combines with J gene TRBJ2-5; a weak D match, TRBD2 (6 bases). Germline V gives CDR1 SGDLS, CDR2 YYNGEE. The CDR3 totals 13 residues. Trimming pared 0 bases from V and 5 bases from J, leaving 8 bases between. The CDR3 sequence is CASSVDGGETQYF. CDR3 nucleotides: TGTGCCAGCAGCGTAGACGGAGGGGAGACCCAGTACTTC.

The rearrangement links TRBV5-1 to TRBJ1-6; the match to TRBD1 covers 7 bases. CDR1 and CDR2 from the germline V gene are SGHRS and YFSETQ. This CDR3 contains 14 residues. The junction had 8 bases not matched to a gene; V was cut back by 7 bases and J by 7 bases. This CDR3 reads CASADRPGNSPLHF. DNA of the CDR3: TGCGCCAGCGCGGACAGGCCTGGGAATTCACCCCTCCACTTT.

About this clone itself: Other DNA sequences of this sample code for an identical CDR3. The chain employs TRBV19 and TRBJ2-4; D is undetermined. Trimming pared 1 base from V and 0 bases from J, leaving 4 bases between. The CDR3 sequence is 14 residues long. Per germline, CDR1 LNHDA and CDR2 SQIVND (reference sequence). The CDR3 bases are TGTGCCAGTAGTATAGGGGGAGCCAAAAACATTCAGTACTTC. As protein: CASSIGGAKNIQYF.

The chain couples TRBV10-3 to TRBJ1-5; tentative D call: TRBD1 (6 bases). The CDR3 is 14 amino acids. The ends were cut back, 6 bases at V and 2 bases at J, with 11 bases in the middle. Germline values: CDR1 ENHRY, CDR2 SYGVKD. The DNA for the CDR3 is TGTGCCATCAGAGGGGGGACGGGCAATCAGCCCCAGCATTTT. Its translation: CAIRGGTGNQPQHF.

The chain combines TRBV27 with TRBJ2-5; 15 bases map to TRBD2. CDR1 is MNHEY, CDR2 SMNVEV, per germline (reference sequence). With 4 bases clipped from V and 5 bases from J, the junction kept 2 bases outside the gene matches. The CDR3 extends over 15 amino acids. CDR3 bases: TGTGCCAGCAGTTCGGGACTAGCGGGGGGCGAGACCCAGTACTTC. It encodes CASSSGLAGGETQYF.

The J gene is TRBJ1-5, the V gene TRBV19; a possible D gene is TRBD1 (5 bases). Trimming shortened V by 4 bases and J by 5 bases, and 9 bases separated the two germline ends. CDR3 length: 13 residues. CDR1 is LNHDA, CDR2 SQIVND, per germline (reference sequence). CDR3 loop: CASSSGDYQPQHF. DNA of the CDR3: TGTGCCAGTAGTAGCGGGGACTATCAGCCCCAGCATTTT.

CDR3 protein: CASSLPQKTYEQYF. CDR3 coding DNA: TGTGCCAGCAGCTTGCCACAGAAGACCTACGAGCAGTACTTC. The chain uses TRBV5-6 and TRBJ2-7; D uncertain. The V gene's germline CDR1 is SGHDT and CDR2 YYEEEE. The ends were cut back, 1 base at V and 2 bases at J, with 10 bases in the middle. CDR3 length: 14 residues.

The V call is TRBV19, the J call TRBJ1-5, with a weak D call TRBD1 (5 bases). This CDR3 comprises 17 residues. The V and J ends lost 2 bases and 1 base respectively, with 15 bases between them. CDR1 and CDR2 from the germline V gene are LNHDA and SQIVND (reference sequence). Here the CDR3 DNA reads TGTGCCAGTAGTATAAGGTCTGGGCAGGGCAGCAATCAGCCCCAGCATTTT. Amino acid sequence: CASSIRSGQGSNQPQHF.

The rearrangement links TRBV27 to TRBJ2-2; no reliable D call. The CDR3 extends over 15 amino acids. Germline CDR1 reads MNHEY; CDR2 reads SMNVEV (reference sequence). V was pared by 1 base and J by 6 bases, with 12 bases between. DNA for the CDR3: TGTGCCAGCAGTTTATTTCCCACTGCACCCGGGGAGCTGTTTTTT. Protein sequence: CASSLFPTAPGELFF.

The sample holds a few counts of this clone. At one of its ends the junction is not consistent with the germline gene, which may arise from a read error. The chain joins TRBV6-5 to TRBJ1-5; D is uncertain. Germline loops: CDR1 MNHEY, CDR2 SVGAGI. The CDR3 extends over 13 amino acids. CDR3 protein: CASSYRANLPQHF. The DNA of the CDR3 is TGTGCCAGCAGTTACAGGGCTAATCTGCCCCAGCATTTT.

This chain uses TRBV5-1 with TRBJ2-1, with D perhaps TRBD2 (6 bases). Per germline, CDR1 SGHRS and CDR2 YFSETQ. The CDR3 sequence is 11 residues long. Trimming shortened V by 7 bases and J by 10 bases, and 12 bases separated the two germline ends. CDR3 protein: CASRDREEQFF. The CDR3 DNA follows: TGCGCCAGCCGCGACCGGGAGGAGCAGTTCTTC. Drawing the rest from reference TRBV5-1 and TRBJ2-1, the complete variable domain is KAGVTQTPRYLIKTRGQQVTLSCSPISGHRSVSWYQQTPGQGLQFLFEYFSETQRNKGNFPGRFSGRQFSNSRSEMNVSTLELGDSALYLCASRDREEQFFGPGTRLTVL.

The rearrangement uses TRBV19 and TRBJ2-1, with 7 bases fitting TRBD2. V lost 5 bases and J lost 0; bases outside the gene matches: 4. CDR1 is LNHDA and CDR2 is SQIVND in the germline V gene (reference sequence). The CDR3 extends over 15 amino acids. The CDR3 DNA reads TGTGCCAGTAGTGTAGCGGGTGGCTCCTACAATGAGCAGTTCTTC. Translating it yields CASSVAGGSYNEQFF.

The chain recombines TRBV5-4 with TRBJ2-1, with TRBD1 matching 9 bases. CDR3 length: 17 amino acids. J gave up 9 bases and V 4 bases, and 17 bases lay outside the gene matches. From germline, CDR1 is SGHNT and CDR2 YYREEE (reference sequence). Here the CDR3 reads CASSQRTGDRVGSEQFF. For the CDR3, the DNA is TGTGCCAGCAGCCAACGGACAGGGGATAGAGTCGGGAGTGAGCAGTTCTTC.

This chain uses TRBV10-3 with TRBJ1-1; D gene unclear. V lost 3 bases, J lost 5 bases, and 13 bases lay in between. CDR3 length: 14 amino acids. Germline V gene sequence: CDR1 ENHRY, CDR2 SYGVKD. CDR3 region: CAISEDRSTTEAFF. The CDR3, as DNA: TGTGCCATCAGTGAAGACCGATCGACGACTGAAGCTTTCTTT.

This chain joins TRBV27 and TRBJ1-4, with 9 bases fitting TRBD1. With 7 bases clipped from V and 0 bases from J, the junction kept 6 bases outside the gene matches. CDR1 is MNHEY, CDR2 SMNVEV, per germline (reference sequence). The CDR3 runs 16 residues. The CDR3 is CASKDRGLATNEKLFF. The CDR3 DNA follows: TGTGCCAGCAAGGACAGGGGCTTGGCAACTAATGAAAAACTGTTTTTT.

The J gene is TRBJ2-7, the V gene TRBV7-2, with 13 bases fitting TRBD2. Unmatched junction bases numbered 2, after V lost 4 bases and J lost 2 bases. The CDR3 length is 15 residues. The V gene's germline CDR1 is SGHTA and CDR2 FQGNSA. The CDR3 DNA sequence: TGTGCCAGCAGCTATACTAGCGGGAGGGCCTACGAGCAGTACTTC. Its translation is CASSYTSGRAYEQYF.

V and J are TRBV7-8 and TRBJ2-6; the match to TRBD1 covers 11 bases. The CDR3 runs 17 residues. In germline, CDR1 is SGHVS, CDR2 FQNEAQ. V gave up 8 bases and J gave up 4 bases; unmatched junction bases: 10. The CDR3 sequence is CASGLRDRGAGANVLTF. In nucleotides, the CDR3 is TGTGCCAGCGGGCTTAGGGACAGGGGGGCGGGGGCCAACGTCCTGACTTTC.

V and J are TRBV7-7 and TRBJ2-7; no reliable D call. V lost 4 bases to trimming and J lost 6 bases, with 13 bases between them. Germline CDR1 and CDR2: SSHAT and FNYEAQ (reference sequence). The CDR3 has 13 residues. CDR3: CASSSLTLSEQYF. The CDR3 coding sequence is TGTGCCAGCAGCTCACTGACCCTCTCCGAGCAGTACTTC.

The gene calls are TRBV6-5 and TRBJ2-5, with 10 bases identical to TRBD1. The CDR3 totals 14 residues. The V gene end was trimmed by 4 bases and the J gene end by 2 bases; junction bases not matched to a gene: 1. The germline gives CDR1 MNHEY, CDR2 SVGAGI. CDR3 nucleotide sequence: TGTGCCAGCAGTTGGGGACAGGGGCAAGAGACCCAGTACTTC. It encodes CASSWGQGQETQYF.

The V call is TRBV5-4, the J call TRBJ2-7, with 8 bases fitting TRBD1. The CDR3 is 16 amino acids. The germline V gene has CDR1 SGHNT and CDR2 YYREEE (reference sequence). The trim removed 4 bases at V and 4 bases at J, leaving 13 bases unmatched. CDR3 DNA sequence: TGTGCCAGCAGCCCTGGCCTTGGGGACAGGCTATACGAGCAGTACTTC. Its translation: CASSPGLGDRLYEQYF.

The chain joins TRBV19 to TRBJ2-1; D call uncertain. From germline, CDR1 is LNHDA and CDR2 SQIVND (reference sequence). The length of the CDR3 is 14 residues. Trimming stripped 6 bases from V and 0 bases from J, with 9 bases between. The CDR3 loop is CASSKPLSYNEQFF. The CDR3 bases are TGTGCCAGTAGCAAGCCCCTCTCCTACAATGAGCAGTTCTTC.